One TCR beta chain is described in this entry. This specimen belongs to a study of blood T cell repertoires in COVID-19. At the level of the study: Sites in the United States, Italy and Spain provided acute and convalescent COVID-19 samples.

The CDR3 loop spans 14 amino acids. J gave up 4 bases and V 5 bases, and 4 bases lay outside the gene matches. From germline, CDR1 is SGHTA and CDR2 FQGTGA. The table came from immunoSEQ multiplex PCR; TCRdb's copy has only in-frame clones and leaves some out. The table has roughly 110,000 clones, roughly 80% seen once. The sample comprised peripheral blood. The chain joins TRBV7-3 to TRBJ2-3; 9 bases match TRBD2. The TCR comes from a man aged 50-59 years with acute or convalescent COVID-19. DNA of the CDR3: TGTGCCAGCAGCGCGGGGGGGCCCGCAGATACGCAGTATTTT. Translated: CASSAGGPADTQYF.